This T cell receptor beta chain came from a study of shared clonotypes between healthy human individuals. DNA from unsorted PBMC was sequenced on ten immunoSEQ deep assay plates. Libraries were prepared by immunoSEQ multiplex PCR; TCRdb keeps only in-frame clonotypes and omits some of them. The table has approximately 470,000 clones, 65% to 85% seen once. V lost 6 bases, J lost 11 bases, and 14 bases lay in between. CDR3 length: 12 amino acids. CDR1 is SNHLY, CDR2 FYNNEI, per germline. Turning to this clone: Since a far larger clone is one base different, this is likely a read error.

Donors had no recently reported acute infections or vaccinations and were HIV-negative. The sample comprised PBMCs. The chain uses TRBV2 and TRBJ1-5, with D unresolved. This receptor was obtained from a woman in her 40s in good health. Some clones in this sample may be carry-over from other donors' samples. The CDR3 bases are TGTGCCAGCAGCCCTGGTTGGCAGTCCCAGCATTTT. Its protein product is CASSPGWQSQHF.